Below are 22 T cell receptor beta chains sequenced from a single sample in a study of T cells expressing NK-cell markers. TCRdb reprocessed the 5' RACE reads, with one entry per CDR3 protein and no DNA. Seen in this sample are 150,000 to 180,000 distinct CDR3 sequences; the ten most common clones hold 37%. Sequenced input: blood T cells: a sorted CD56 or NKG2C T cell subset, CD4+ or CD8+ T cells, or bulk PBMC T cells (not recorded which). Receptors were obtained from a woman aged 50 to 60 in good health.

The chain is built from TRBV12-3 or TRBV12-4 and TRBJ1-6. CDR3 length: 14 amino acids. CDR3 region: CASREGSYNSPLHF.

V usage is TRBV12-3 or TRBV12-4 and J usage is TRBJ2-1; TCRdb outputs TRBD1, but without DNA this stays unchecked. The CDR3 sequence is 14 residues long. The CDR3 region is CASSFVQGGWGQIF.

The chain combines TRBV24-1 with TRBJ2-1; TCRdb's assignment of TRBD2 cannot be checked, as there is no DNA. Germline values: CDR1 KGHDR, CDR2 SFDVKD. The CDR3 covers 15 residues. CDR3 in amino acids: CATSAGGISYNEQFF.

This sequence joins TRBV15 and TRBJ1-5; without DNA, the TCRdb call of TRBD1 cannot be checked. Per the germline V gene, CDR1 is LNHNV and CDR2 is YYDKDF (reference sequence). There are 15 residues in the CDR3. Here the CDR3 reads CATSRGQGSNQPQHF.

The rearrangement uses TRBV11-2 and TRBJ2-1; TCRdb picks TRBD2, but there is no DNA to check that call. The CDR3 runs 16 residues. CDR1 SGHAT and CDR2 FQNNGV come from the germline V gene. CDR3 in amino acids: CASSFSGPPGYNEQFF.

This rearrangement joins TRBV20-1 to TRBJ2-7; lacking DNA, the TRBD2 call made by TCRdb goes unchecked. Germline-derived CDR1 and CDR2 are DFQATT and SNEGSKA (reference sequence). This CDR3 contains 13 residues. The CDR3: CSVRDFSSYEQYF.

The J gene is TRBJ2-1, the V gene TRBV20-1; TCRdb's D call, TRBD1, is unchecked because there is no DNA. Per germline, CDR1 DFQATT and CDR2 SNEGSKA (reference sequence). The CDR3 extends over 14 amino acids. CDR3 sequence reads: CSASQGSPYNEQFF.

This chain links TRBV24-1 with TRBJ2-1; TCRdb outputs TRBD2, but without DNA this stays unchecked. The CDR3 loop spans 14 amino acids. Germline V gene sequence: CDR1 KGHDR, CDR2 SFDVKD. The CDR3 sequence is CATSDFTGGNEQFF.

The rearrangement links TRBV7-6 to TRBJ2-7; TCRdb reports TRBD2, a call that lacks DNA to check it against. This CDR3 spans 15 amino acids. Germline CDR1 SGHVS, CDR2 FNYEAQ. CDR3 protein: CASSRGLAESYEQYF.

The chain joins TRBV6-1 to TRBJ2-2; TCRdb's D call of TRBD2 is untestable without DNA. The CDR3 covers 14 residues. Germline CDR1 MNHNS, CDR2 SASEGT. CDR3 protein: CASSETGGTGELFF.

The V call is TRBV6-6, the J call TRBJ2-3; TCRdb lists TRBD2, though no DNA is available to test this call. This CDR3 is built from 15 residues. Germline-derived CDR1 and CDR2 are MNHNY and SVGAGI (reference sequence). Here the CDR3 reads CASSQGLTGPDTQYF.

V and J are TRBV4-1 and TRBJ1-1. The CDR3 totals 13 residues. Germline values: CDR1 MGHRA, CDR2 YSYEKL. The CDR3 loop is CASSILDETEAFF.

The rearrangement links TRBV20-1 to TRBJ1-5. CDR1 and CDR2 (germline): DFQATT, SNEGSKA (reference sequence). The CDR3 has 15 residues. This CDR3 reads CSARDLGEPNQPQHF.

The rearrangement uses TRBV18 and TRBJ2-7. In germline, CDR1 is KGHSH, CDR2 LQKENI. This CDR3 is built from 16 residues. CDR3 residues: CASSPEFDRSSYEQYF.

The chain links TRBV12-3 or TRBV12-4 to TRBJ2-5; checking the TCRdb D call of TRBD1 is not possible without DNA. CDR3 length: 18 amino acids. This CDR3 reads CASSLAVVGAGEGETQYF.

CDR3 region: CASSQEPRENQPQHF. The V call is TRBV4-1, the J call TRBJ1-5; the TRBD1 assignment by TCRdb is unverifiable without DNA. The CDR3 has 15 amino acids. CDR1 MGHRA and CDR2 YSYEKL come from the germline V gene.

This chain uses TRBV24-1 with TRBJ2-7; TCRdb gives TRBD1 as the D gene, but with no DNA this cannot be confirmed. The CDR3 is 13 amino acids. CDR1 KGHDR and CDR2 SFDVKD come from the germline V gene. CDR3 amino acids: CATSDLHRGEQYF.

The CDR3 loop reads CASGLSGTGGDEQFF. The genes are TRBV19 and TRBJ2-1; checking the TCRdb D call of TRBD1 is not possible without DNA. The CDR3 is made up of 15 amino acids. The germline V gene encodes CDR1 LNHDA and CDR2 SQIVND (reference sequence).

The chain couples TRBV13 to TRBJ2-1; the D call from TCRdb, TRBD2, cannot be confirmed without DNA. This CDR3 spans 14 amino acids. Germline V lookup: CDR1 PRHDT, CDR2 FYEKMQ (reference sequence). The CDR3 sequence is CASSQSRLAGEQFF.

V usage is TRBV2 and J usage is TRBJ2-2; TCRdb names TRBD1, which stays unverified in the absence of DNA. Germline V gives CDR1 SNHLY, CDR2 FYNNEI. This CDR3 is 15 amino acids long. The CDR3: CASSDGQENTGELFF. The variable domain in full, with the rest retrieved from reference TRBV2 and TRBJ2-2, is EPEVTQTPSHQVTQMGQEVILRCVPISNHLYFYWYRQILGQKVEFLVSFYNNEISEKSEIFDDQFSVERPDGSNFTLKIRSTKLEDSAMYFCASSDGQENTGELFFGEGSRLTVL.

This rearrangement joins TRBV9 to TRBJ2-6; the TCRdb D gene call, TRBD2, has no DNA to confirm it. Germline V gene lookup returns CDR1 SGDLS and CDR2 YYNGEE. This CDR3 contains 18 residues. CDR3 protein: CASSVARTRPSGANVLTF.

V and J are TRBV6-5 and TRBJ2-3; TCRdb's assignment of TRBD1 cannot be checked, as there is no DNA. Germline V CDR1 and CDR2: MNHEY, SVGAGI. The CDR3 is made up of 18 amino acids. CDR3 amino acids: CASSYSTAGTGVTDTQYF.